These 19 T cell receptor beta chains were all obtained from the same sample, sequenced in a study of blood T cells in healthy people across ages. The second PCR ran roughly 6 to 12 cycles with a sample-barcoded 5' primer and J-beta primers. TCRdb redid the calling of the 5' RACE reads with MiXCR, one entry per CDR3 protein. The sample lists some 900,000 distinct CDR3 sequences, roughly 43% occurring once. Sample: blood. These receptor sequences come from a man younger than 40 in good health.

V usage is TRBV9 and J usage is TRBJ1-6, with TRBD1 matching 7 bases. This CDR3 region has 14 residues. After removal of 3 bases from V and 8 bases from J, the junction contained 5 bases not matched to a gene. The V gene's germline CDR1 is SGDLS and CDR2 YYNGEE. Here the CDR3 reads CASSARDSDSPLHF. DNA for the CDR3: TGTGCCAGCAGCGCTCGGGACAGTGATTCACCCCTCCACTTT. Filled out from reference TRBV9 and TRBJ1-6, the complete variable domain reads DSGVTQTPKHLITATGQRVTLRCSPRSGDLSVYWYQQSLDQGLQFLIQYYNGEERAKGNILERFSAQQFPDLHSELNLSSLELGDSALYFCASSARDSDSPLHFGNGTRLTVT.

With respect to this clonotype: Its ends do not fully match the called genes, so a read error is possible. V usage is TRBV10-1 and J usage is TRBJ2-7, with TRBD1 as a possible D gene (5 bases). In germline, CDR1 is WNHNN, CDR2 SYGVQD (reference sequence). The CDR3 is 14 amino acids. CDR3 in DNA: TGCGCCAGCAGCGCGGACACGAGCTCCCACGAGCAGTACTTC. Translating gives CASSADTSSHEQYF.

A few counts support this clonotype. The chain combines TRBV24-1 with TRBJ2-3; 7 bases match TRBD1. The CDR3 runs 16 residues. The germline gives CDR1 KGHDR, CDR2 SFDVKD. Trimming at V came to 2 bases and at J to 0 bases, leaving 4 bases not matched to a gene. CDR3: CATSDSGTESTDTQYF. In nucleotides, the CDR3 is TGTGCCACCAGTGATTCCGGGACAGAGAGCACAGATACGCAGTATTTT.

This clonotype was picked up a small number of times. The chain links TRBV20-1 to TRBJ1-5, with a possible D match to TRBD1 (6 bases). The germline V and J ends were trimmed by 3 bases and 1 base, with 13 bases remaining between them. The germline gives CDR1 DFQATT, CDR2 SNEGSKA (reference sequence). This CDR3 is built from 15 residues. The CDR3 sequence is CSARTGSTSNQPQHF. The CDR3, as DNA: TGCAGTGCTAGGACAGGCAGTACGAGCAATCAGCCCCAGCATTTT.

The chain couples TRBV29-1 to TRBJ2-1, with D hard to call. Germline assignment: CDR1 SQVTM and CDR2 ANQGSEA. The CDR3 loop spans 13 amino acids. The ends were cut back, 6 bases at V and 3 bases at J, with 12 bases in the middle. The CDR3, as DNA: TGCAGCGTAATATTGCAAGGCTACAATGAGCAGTTCTTC. The encoded protein is CSVILQGYNEQFF.

This chain joins TRBV18 and TRBJ2-1; 11 bases agree with TRBD1. J was trimmed by 6 bases and V by 3 bases; bases with no gene match: 4. Germline CDR1 is KGHSH and CDR2 is LQKENI. CDR3 length: 15 amino acids. Here the CDR3 DNA reads TGTGCCAGCTCACCGATTGGGACAGGGGGCAATGAGCAGTTCTTC. Translating gives CASSPIGTGGNEQFF.

This clonotype was seen ten or more times. The gene calls are TRBV18 and TRBJ1-2; 7 bases align to TRBD1. This CDR3 has 12 amino acids. Looked up from germline, CDR1 is KGHSH and CDR2 is LQKENI. Trimming took 8 bases from V and 8 from J; bases not matched to a gene: 8. The CDR3 sequence is CASSSDRVGYTF. CDR3 coding DNA: TGTGCCAGCAGCAGCGACAGGGTCGGCTACACCTTC.

The V gene is TRBV6-5, the J gene TRBJ1-2, with 7 bases that match TRBD1. The germline CDR1 and CDR2 sequences are MNHEY and SVGAGI. The CDR3 is made up of 15 amino acids. V shed 8 bases and J 4 bases; nucleotides not matched to a gene: 13. CDR3: CASATGTENPYGYTF. The CDR3 coding sequence is TGTGCCAGCGCTACCGGGACAGAGAACCCCTATGGCTACACCTTC.

V gene TRBV5-1 combines with J gene TRBJ2-3, with D possibly called TRBD1 or TRBD2 (5 bases each). Germline CDR1 SGHRS, CDR2 YFSETQ. This CDR3 comprises 17 residues. Trimming removed 2 bases at V and 1 base at J, with 17 bases between. The CDR3 reads CASSFDIEGPGTDTQYF. The CDR3 DNA reads as TGCGCCAGCAGCTTTGATATTGAGGGGCCAGGCACAGATACGCAGTATTTT.

The gene calls are TRBV6-1 and TRBJ2-1; D is perhaps TRBD1 (5 bases). CDR3 length: 13 amino acids. The V end was cut by 5 bases, the J end by 5 bases, with 10 bases between. CDR1 is MNHNS and CDR2 is SASEGT in the germline V gene. The CDR3, as DNA: TGTGCCAGCAGTAACGACAGTGACAATGAGCAGTTCTTC. This sequence encodes CASSNDSDNEQFF.

For the CDR3, the DNA is TGTGCCAGCAGCCCCACGGGACATATCGGGAACACTGAAGCTTTCTTT. Amino acid sequence: CASSPTGHIGNTEAFF. This chain connects TRBV11-2 to TRBJ1-1; maybe TRBD1 (6 bases). The length of the CDR3 is 16 residues. Per germline, CDR1 SGHAT and CDR2 FQNNGV. V was clipped by 5 bases and J by 1 base, with 17 bases between them.

The gene calls are TRBV6-6 and TRBJ1-2, with 7 bases aligning to TRBD1. Trimming took 6 bases from V and 10 from J; bases not matched to a gene: 17. Germline V gives CDR1 MNHNY, CDR2 SVGAGI (reference sequence). The CDR3 has 15 residues. The CDR3 coding sequence is TGTGCCAGCAGCCGCACTCCTGACAGGGCGGTCGACTACACCTTC. It specifies CASSRTPDRAVDYTF.

This clonotype showed up just a few times. V and J are TRBV20-1 and TRBJ2-7; 8 bases line up with TRBD1. CDR3 length: 13 residues. The junction had 6 bases not matched to a gene; V was cut back by 3 bases and J by 5 bases. Germline V gene data show CDR1 as DFQATT and CDR2 as SNEGSKA (reference sequence). The CDR3 region has the DNA TGCAGTGCTAGGTCGACAGGGGAGGACGAGCAGTACTTC. Translated, it gives CSARSTGEDEQYF.

The chain uses TRBV20-1 and TRBJ2-5; 7 bases line up with TRBD1. The CDR3 consists of 15 residues. V lost 0 bases to trimming and J lost 11 bases; unmatched junction nucleotides: 15. CDR1 is DFQATT and CDR2 is SNEGSKA in the germline V gene (reference sequence). CDR3 protein: CSARDLGQKCNEQYF. The CDR3, as DNA: TGCAGTGCTAGAGATTTGGGACAGAAATGCAATGAGCAGTACTTC.

The chain recombines TRBV2 with TRBJ1-2; 7 bases match TRBD1. CDR3 length: 14 residues. The J segment lost 6 bases and the V segment lost 6 bases, leaving 10 bases of the junction unmatched. From germline, CDR1 is SNHLY and CDR2 FYNNEI. The CDR3 reads CASSPTGAPNGYTF. The CDR3 coding sequence is TGTGCCAGCAGCCCTACAGGGGCACCGAATGGCTACACCTTC.

On this clonotype: The junction does not match germline at one end; this may be a read error. This chain uses TRBV4-2 with TRBJ2-1; perhaps TRBD2 as D (6 bases). Germline lookup yields CDR1 LGHNA and CDR2 YNFKEQ. This CDR3 is built from 19 residues. The CDR3 loop is CASSQGHSKGRSYYDEQFF. The CDR3 bases are TGTGCCAGCAGCCAAGGACATTCGAAAGGGAGGTCTTACTACGATGAGCAGTTCTTC.

V gene TRBV7-2 combines with J gene TRBJ2-3, with D uncertain. V lost 3 bases and J lost 4, with 17 bases in between. The CDR3 spans 16 residues. CDR1 is SGHTA, CDR2 FQGNSA, per germline. In DNA form, the CDR3 reads TGTGCCAGCAGCTTTCAAGGCGGCGGTATTGCAGATACGCAGTATTTT. It is translated as CASSFQGGGIADTQYF.

This clonotype was found many times. This sequence joins TRBV29-1 and TRBJ2-1; TRBD2 matches 7 bases. This CDR3 is 15 amino acids long. J gave up 5 bases and V 0 bases, and 7 bases lay outside the gene matches. Germline CDR1 reads SQVTM; CDR2 reads ANQGSEA. CDR3: CSVEDPPGGNNEQFF. CDR3 in DNA: TGCAGCGTTGAAGATCCCCCGGGGGGTAACAATGAGCAGTTCTTC.

J is TRBJ2-7 and V is TRBV20-1; TRBD2 matches at 7 bases. The junction had 8 bases not matched to a gene; V was cut back by 6 bases and J by 3 bases. The germline V gene has CDR1 DFQATT and CDR2 SNEGSKA (reference sequence). The CDR3 runs to 13 residues. The CDR3 nucleotides read TGCAGTGCCACCCGACTAGCATACTACGAGCAGTACTTC. Encoded protein: CSATRLAYYEQYF.